These 7 T cell receptor beta chains were sequenced from one sample in a study of shared clonotypes between healthy human individuals. Profiling relied on immunoSEQ multiplex PCR, and the TCRdb table lists in-frame clones only, not all of them. The repertoire holds around 2.5 million clones, with more than 85% as singletons. Sequences were obtained from naive CD4+ T cells from PBMCs. The subset is: CD45RA+ positively selected. The receptor set was obtained from a man aged 18 to 30 in good health. Some clones in this sample may be carry-over from other donors' samples.

Here the CDR3 DNA reads TGCAGCGCCCCCCTGGGGCTAGATACGCAGTATTTT. Its translation is CSAPLGLDTQYF. This chain uses TRBV29-1 with TRBJ2-3, with D tentatively TRBD1 (5 bases). Germline-derived CDR1 and CDR2 are SQVTM and ANQGSEA. Trimming pared 7 bases from V and 5 bases from J, leaving 13 bases between. The CDR3 is 12 amino acids.

V gene TRBV6-5 combines with J gene TRBJ2-2, with D unclear. V dropped 8 bases and J dropped 1 base, with 11 bases sitting between them. CDR1 is MNHEY, CDR2 SVGAGI, per germline. CDR3 length equals 14 residues. CDR3 in amino acids: CASQSPGNTGELFF. In DNA form, the CDR3 reads TGTGCCAGCCAATCCCCCGGGAACACCGGGGAGCTGTTTTTT.

The chain combines TRBV6-6 with TRBJ1-1; D is unresolved. The CDR3 totals 14 residues. V lost 6 bases to trimming and J lost 1 base, with 12 bases between them. Germline V lookup: CDR1 MNHNY, CDR2 SVGAGI (reference sequence). In DNA form, the CDR3 reads TGTGCCAGCAGCCTTGAACGGGGGAACACTGAAGCTTTCTTT. Residues: CASSLERGNTEAFF.

V and J are TRBV5-6 and TRBJ2-5; 11 positions agree with TRBD1. The CDR3 is made up of 15 amino acids. The germline V gene encodes CDR1 SGHDT and CDR2 YYEEEE. Trimming at V came to 2 bases and at J to 1 base, leaving 1 base not matched to a gene. For the CDR3, the DNA is TGTGCCAGCAGCTTAGGGACAGGGGGCCAAGAGACCCAGTACTTC. Translated: CASSLGTGGQETQYF.

About this clone itself: Different DNA sequences within this sample yield the same CDR3. This chain links TRBV5-1 with TRBJ1-1; 8 positions match TRBD1. The CDR3 spans 14 residues. Losses at the gene ends were 3 bases for V and 4 bases for J; bases not matched to a gene: 5. From germline, CDR1 is SGHRS and CDR2 YFSETQ. CDR3 bases: TGCGCCAGCAGCTCTACAGGGGGAAGCACTGAAGCTTTCTTT. This gives the protein CASSSTGGSTEAFF.

J is TRBJ2-3 and V is TRBV7-3; 11 nucleotides line up with TRBD2. V lost 5 bases, J lost 9 bases, and 7 bases stayed unmatched. The CDR3 runs 14 residues. CDR1 is SGHTA, CDR2 FQGTGA, per germline. The CDR3 reads CASSGRLAGLTQYF. The CDR3 DNA reads as TGTGCCAGCAGCGGCCGACTAGCGGGACTAACGCAGTATTTT.

The chain uses TRBV18 and TRBJ1-4; 7 bases map to TRBD1. J lost 0 bases, V lost 6 bases, and 7 bases had no gene match. CDR3 length equals 16 residues. Looked up from germline, CDR1 is KGHSH and CDR2 is LQKENI. The CDR3 protein is CASSLGQLATNEKLFF. In nucleotides, the CDR3 is TGTGCCAGCTCGCTGGGACAGCTGGCAACTAATGAAAAACTGTTTTTT.